Listed below are T cell receptor beta chains from one sample, sequenced in a study of regulatory T cells in long-lasting Graves disease. MiXCR, applied by TCRdb to the multiplex PCR reads, yields one record per CDR3 protein. The data hold some 340,000 distinct CDR3 sequences, with roughly 23% observed a single time. The sequences come from peripheral blood mononuclear cells (PBMCs), collected when the disease was refractory, from a patient treated with antithyroid drugs. Receptors originate from a woman between 40 and 50 years old with Graves disease. CDR3s include the opening cysteine and the closing phenylalanine or tryptophan. A D gene is named only where the DNA matches it firmly. Size is stated for part of the rows, as once, few or many counts, or as a class when the clone is expanded.

v_call: TRBV3-1; clone_size: few; d_call: -; j_call: TRBJ2-5; cdr3_nt: TGTGCCAGCAGCCAACCCACATCTGAAGAGACCCAGTACTTC; cdr3_aa: CASSQPTSEETQYF
v_call: TRBV28; clone_size: -; d_call: TRBD1; j_call: TRBJ2-2; cdr3_nt: TGTGCCAGCAGCCCAGCAGGGGGCTCTTCCGGGGAGCTGTTTTTT; cdr3_aa: CASSPAGGSSGELFF
v_call: TRBV10-3; clone_size: -; d_call: -; j_call: TRBJ1-1; cdr3_nt: TGTGCCATCAGGGGGGTTGAAACAGCGAACACTGAAGCTTTCTTT; cdr3_aa: CAIRGVETANTEAFF
v_call: TRBV15; clone_size: -; d_call: TRBD1; j_call: TRBJ1-1; cdr3_nt: TGTGCCACCAGCAGGGACCCCCAGGGCGACAGGGGTTTCTTT; cdr3_aa: CATSRDPQGDRGFF
v_call: TRBV20-1; clone_size: many; d_call: -; j_call: TRBJ1-4; cdr3_nt: TGCAGTGCTAGAGCACCTACAGGAGGCCTTAATGAAAAACTGTTTTTT; cdr3_aa: CSARAPTGGLNEKLFF
v_call: TRBV2; clone_size: many; d_call: -; j_call: TRBJ2-5; cdr3_nt: TGTGCCAGCGGACATGTAGGGGAGACCCAGTACTTC; cdr3_aa: CASGHVGETQYF
v_call: TRBV28; clone_size: many; d_call: TRBD1; j_call: TRBJ1-1; cdr3_nt: TGTGCCAGCAGTTTCACGACAGGGGCTGACACTGAAGCTTTCTTT; cdr3_aa: CASSFTTGADTEAFF
v_call: TRBV5-1; clone_size: few; d_call: -; j_call: TRBJ2-7; cdr3_nt: TGCGCCAGCAGCTCCCGCCGCGGGTACTCCTACGAGCAGTACTTC; cdr3_aa: CASSSRRGYSYEQYF
v_call: TRBV28; clone_size: -; d_call: -; j_call: TRBJ2-1; cdr3_nt: TGTGCCAGCAGTGACGGGACTTTTTACAATGAGCAGTTCTTC; cdr3_aa: CASSDGTFYNEQFF
v_call: TRBV2; clone_size: -; d_call: TRBD2; j_call: TRBJ2-1; cdr3_nt: TGTGCCAGCAGGAGGCTAGCGGGCTACAATGAGCAGTTCTTC; cdr3_aa: CASRRLAGYNEQFF
v_call: TRBV6-4; clone_size: many; d_call: -; j_call: TRBJ1-5; cdr3_nt: TGTGCCAGCACCATTATGGGGGGACTCCTACTTAGCAATCAGCCCCAGCATTTT; cdr3_aa: CASTIMGGLLLSNQPQHF
v_call: TRBV25-1; clone_size: many; d_call: -; j_call: TRBJ2-7; cdr3_nt: TGTGCCAGCAGCTCCACGGGGCTTTCCTACGAGCAGTACTTC; cdr3_aa: CASSSTGLSYEQYF
v_call: TRBV20-1; clone_size: few; d_call: -; j_call: TRBJ2-6; cdr3_nt: TGCAGTGCTAGCCCCGGAGCGATTAGCTCTGGGGCCAACGTCCTGACTTTC; cdr3_aa: CSASPGAISSGANVLTF
v_call: TRBV20-1; clone_size: many; d_call: TRBD1; j_call: TRBJ1-1; cdr3_nt: TGCAGTGCTTTTGGACAGGGTCAAGAAGCTTTCTTT; cdr3_aa: CSAFGQGQEAFF
v_call: TRBV20-1; clone_size: many; d_call: TRBD2; j_call: TRBJ2-5; cdr3_nt: TGCAGTGCTAAGATAGCGGGAGGGCGAAAGACCCAGTACTTC; cdr3_aa: CSAKIAGGRKTQYF
v_call: TRBV28; clone_size: -; d_call: -; j_call: TRBJ1-2; cdr3_nt: TGTGCCAGCACCGAATCCAGGGGCAATAACTATGGCTACACCTTC; cdr3_aa: CASTESRGNNYGYTF
v_call: TRBV29-1; clone_size: many; d_call: -; j_call: TRBJ1-1; cdr3_nt: TGCAGCGTTGAGACAGGCAAGAACACTGAAGCTTTCTTT; cdr3_aa: CSVETGKNTEAFF
v_call: TRBV12-3/TRBV12-4; clone_size: -; d_call: TRBD2; j_call: TRBJ2-7; cdr3_nt: TGTGCCAGCAGTTTAGAGTCCGGCGGGAGCCTCCGGAACGAGCAGTACTTC; cdr3_aa: CASSLESGGSLRNEQYF
v_call: TRBV6-5; clone_size: few; d_call: TRBD1; j_call: TRBJ1-5; cdr3_nt: TGTGCCAGCAGTTACGCCTGGACAGGGGAGCAGCCCCAGCATTTT; cdr3_aa: CASSYAWTGEQPQHF
v_call: TRBV6-1; clone_size: many; d_call: TRBD2; j_call: TRBJ2-7; cdr3_nt: TGTGCCAGCAGCGAACCGACTAGCGGGAAATCCGAGCAGTACTTC; cdr3_aa: CASSEPTSGKSEQYF
v_call: TRBV10-3; clone_size: many; d_call: TRBD2; j_call: TRBJ2-7; cdr3_nt: TGTGCCATCAGTGATGGTACTAGCGGGACCTACGAGCAGTACTTC; cdr3_aa: CAISDGTSGTYEQYF
v_call: TRBV20-1; clone_size: -; d_call: -; j_call: TRBJ1-5; cdr3_nt: TGCAGTGCTAGGGCAGGGGAGGGGCTCGGGCCCCAGCATTTT; cdr3_aa: CSARAGEGLGPQHF
v_call: TRBV7-9; clone_size: -; d_call: -; j_call: TRBJ1-6; cdr3_nt: TGTGCCAGCAGCTTAGCACGGTTTGGCTCCTATAATTCACCCCTCCACTTT; cdr3_aa: CASSLARFGSYNSPLHF
v_call: TRBV14; clone_size: few; d_call: TRBD2; j_call: TRBJ2-7; cdr3_nt: TGTGCCAGCAGCCCCGAGTGGGGACTAGCCCGCTACGAGCAGTACTTC; cdr3_aa: CASSPEWGLARYEQYF
v_call: TRBV28; clone_size: many; d_call: -; j_call: TRBJ2-5; cdr3_nt: TGTGCCAGCAGTTTTTTTGAGGGGCTGGGAGAGACCCAGTACTTC; cdr3_aa: CASSFFEGLGETQYF
v_call: TRBV12-3/TRBV12-4; clone_size: many; d_call: TRBD2; j_call: TRBJ2-7; cdr3_nt: TGTGCCAGCACCTGGGGGGGAGGGCCCTTCTACGAGCAGTACTTC; cdr3_aa: CASTWGGGPFYEQYF
v_call: TRBV28; clone_size: many; d_call: -; j_call: TRBJ2-7; cdr3_nt: TGTGCCAGCAGTTTAACCCTGACAGGACACCGGGTCTTC; cdr3_aa: CASSLTLTGHRVF
v_call: TRBV7-6; clone_size: -; d_call: TRBD1; j_call: TRBJ1-1; cdr3_nt: TGTGCCAGCAGCTTAGCCTCTGACAGGGGCACTGAAGCTTTCTTT; cdr3_aa: CASSLASDRGTEAFF
v_call: TRBV14; clone_size: -; d_call: TRBD2; j_call: TRBJ2-7; cdr3_nt: TGTGCCAGCAGTTCCGTAGGCGGGAGTTTGTACGAGCAGTACTTC; cdr3_aa: CASSSVGGSLYEQYF
v_call: TRBV20-1; clone_size: -; d_call: TRBD2; j_call: TRBJ2-1; cdr3_nt: TGCAGTGCTTCCCTAGCGGGCGAAGGCGTTGAGCAGTTCTTC; cdr3_aa: CSASLAGEGVEQFF
v_call: TRBV12-3/TRBV12-4; clone_size: many; d_call: TRBD1; j_call: TRBJ1-5; cdr3_nt: TGTGCCAGCAGCGGACAGGTGTCAGGGCCCCAGCATTTT; cdr3_aa: CASSGQVSGPQHF
v_call: TRBV6-1; clone_size: -; d_call: -; j_call: TRBJ2-7; cdr3_nt: TGTGCCAGCAGAGATCCAATGGGCTACGAGCAGTACTTC; cdr3_aa: CASRDPMGYEQYF
v_call: TRBV13; clone_size: many; d_call: TRBD2; j_call: TRBJ2-7; cdr3_nt: TGTGCCAGCAGCTCGACTAGCGGGAGCTACGAGCAGTACTTC; cdr3_aa: CASSSTSGSYEQYF
v_call: TRBV11-2; clone_size: many; d_call: -; j_call: TRBJ1-6; cdr3_nt: TGTGCCAGCAGCTTAGAGGGTCTCAGCTCCTATAATTCACCCCTCCACTTT; cdr3_aa: CASSLEGLSSYNSPLHF
v_call: TRBV6-2/TRBV6-3; clone_size: many; d_call: TRBD2; j_call: TRBJ2-2; cdr3_nt: TGTGCCAGCAGCCCCCTGGCTATTAGCGGGAGGGCCGGGGAGCTGTTTTTT; cdr3_aa: CASSPLAISGRAGELFF
v_call: TRBV5-1; clone_size: -; d_call: -; j_call: TRBJ2-7; cdr3_nt: TGCGCCAGCAGCTCAGGGGGGGTGTCCCTCGAGCAGTACTTC; cdr3_aa: CASSSGGVSLEQYF
v_call: TRBV18; clone_size: -; d_call: -; j_call: TRBJ2-7; cdr3_nt: TGTGCCAGCTCACCAGCCGTCCCCTCTTACGAGCAGTACTTC; cdr3_aa: CASSPAVPSYEQYF